A selection of T cell receptor beta chains follows, all from one sample in a study of T cell repertoires in cytomegalovirus infection. Using its own MiXCR run on the reads, TCRdb lists one record per CDR3 protein. Among more than 400,000 distinct CDR3 sequences listed, around 27% were seen once. Input material: PBMCs. These receptors were collected from a human donor in good health (CMV status not recorded). Some clones in this sample may be carry-over from other donors' samples. CDR3s include the opening cysteine and the closing phenylalanine or tryptophan. D genes are given only for firm matches. Clone size is given for some rows only: seen once, a few or many times, or a class if the clone is expanded.

v_gene,d_gene,j_gene,abundance,CDR3aa,CDR3nt
TRBV7-6,NA,TRBJ1-4,NA,CASSFRALFNEKLFF,TGTGCCAGCAGCTTCCGGGCCCTTTTTAATGAAAAACTGTTTTTT
TRBV12-3/TRBV12-4,NA,TRBJ2-1,few,CASSSPDNEQFF,TGTGCCAGCAGTTCCCCGGACAATGAGCAGTTCTTC
TRBV7-6,TRBD1,TRBJ2-5,few,CASSFYRGETQYF,TGTGCCAGCAGCTTTTACAGGGGAGAGACCCAGTACTTC
TRBV7-9,NA,TRBJ2-7,few,CASSIAGGEQYF,TGTGCCAGCTCCATCGCCGGAGGCGAGCAGTACTTC
TRBV6-2/TRBV6-3,TRBD2,TRBJ2-1,few,CASSYAKPGTSGAYNEQFF,TGTGCCAGCAGTTACGCGAAACCCGGGACTAGCGGAGCCTACAATGAGCAGTTCTTC
TRBV7-2,NA,TRBJ2-1,once,CASTLWRGEGEQFF,TGTGCCAGCACCCTCTGGCGGGGAGAGGGCGAGCAGTTCTTC
TRBV23-1,TRBD1,TRBJ1-5,many,CASSSRDSQSQPQHF,TGCGCCAGCAGTTCTAGGGACAGTCAGAGTCAGCCCCAGCATTTT
TRBV29-1,TRBD1,TRBJ1-2,few,CSVAGTGIYYGYTF,TGCAGCGTCGCCGGGACAGGGATTTACTATGGCTACACCTTC
TRBV16,TRBD1,TRBJ1-1,NA,CASSQYGDRGAFF,TGTGCCAGCAGCCAATACGGGGACAGGGGAGCTTTCTTT
TRBV12-3/TRBV12-4,NA,TRBJ2-5,NA,CASRIAGSGETQYF,TGTGCCAGCAGGATTGCGGGATCGGGAGAGACCCAGTACTTC
TRBV28,NA,TRBJ2-2,few,CASSFGLVLAGTNTGELFF,TGTGCCAGCAGTTTCGGTTTGGTCCTGGCGGGGACGAACACCGGGGAGCTGTTTTTT
TRBV7-8,NA,TRBJ2-2,NA,CASSLIRTGELFF,TGTGCCAGCAGCTTAATCCGGACCGGGGAGCTGTTTTTT
TRBV19,TRBD1,TRBJ1-2,NA,CASSRHRGQYGYTF,TGTGCCAGTAGTAGACACAGGGGGCAGTATGGCTACACCTTC
TRBV28,TRBD2,TRBJ2-3,NA,CASSLSGRRADTQYF,TGTGCCAGCAGTCTTAGCGGGAGAAGGGCAGATACGCAGTATTTT
TRBV15,NA,TRBJ2-1,few,CATSLKPGRGGGEQFF,TGTGCCACCAGCTTAAAACCGGGCAGGGGGGGGGGAGAGCAGTTCTTC
TRBV7-8,TRBD1,TRBJ1-2,NA,CASSQTGTGGAANYGYTF,TGTGCCAGCAGCCAAACCGGGACAGGGGGAGCGGCGAACTATGGCTACACCTTC
TRBV2,TRBD2,TRBJ2-2,NA,CASSVGSGRAPGELFF,TGTGCCAGCAGTGTCGGAAGCGGGAGGGCCCCCGGGGAGCTGTTTTTT
TRBV30,TRBD1,TRBJ2-2,NA,CAWGTGNTGELFF,TGTGCCTGGGGGACAGGGAACACCGGGGAGCTGTTTTTT
TRBV7-2,NA,TRBJ1-3,NA,CASSLIIGSGNTIYF,TGTGCCAGCAGCTTAATAATTGGATCTGGAAACACCATATATTTT
TRBV7-8,NA,TRBJ2-3,few,CASSLALFTDTQYF,TGTGCCAGCAGCTTAGCACTGTTCACAGATACGCAGTATTTT
TRBV5-6,TRBD2,TRBJ2-1,NA,CASSFSGVVAGDLVDEQFF,TGTGCCAGCAGCTTCTCGGGGGTGGTAGCGGGAGATTTGGTCGATGAGCAGTTCTTC
TRBV5-1,NA,TRBJ2-1,NA,CASNYGNEQFF,TGCGCCAGCAATTACGGCAATGAGCAGTTCTTC
TRBV6-2/TRBV6-3,NA,TRBJ2-4,NA,CASSYSPLGGLPENIQYF,TGTGCCAGCAGTTACTCGCCACTCGGGGGACTGCCAGAAAACATTCAGTACTTC
TRBV24-1,NA,TRBJ1-5,NA,CATSDRDPRGVHQPQHF,TGTGCCACCAGTGATCGAGACCCTCGAGGGGTGCATCAGCCCCAGCATTTT
TRBV7-2,NA,TRBJ1-4,NA,CASSLVVRSGEKLFF,TGTGCCAGCAGCTTAGTAGTTCGGTCTGGCGAAAAACTGTTTTTT
TRBV29-1,NA,TRBJ2-1,NA,CSVEPRNEQFF,TGCAGCGTTGAACCCCGCAATGAGCAGTTCTTC
TRBV6-2/TRBV6-3,NA,TRBJ1-3,NA,CASSYFAASSGNTIYF,TGTGCCAGCAGTTATTTTGCGGCGAGCTCTGGAAACACCATATATTTT
TRBV7-9,NA,TRBJ2-3,few,CASSLDALPGDTQYF,TGTGCCAGCAGCTTAGATGCCCTCCCGGGGGATACGCAGTATTTT
TRBV10-3,NA,TRBJ1-1,NA,CAINRGEESTEAFF,TGTGCCATCAATCGAGGGGAGGAGAGCACTGAAGCTTTCTTT
TRBV27,NA,TRBJ1-2,NA,CASRARGALQSSGYTF,TGTGCCAGCAGGGCCCGGGGGGCCCTTCAATCCTCCGGCTACACCTTC
TRBV6-2/TRBV6-3,TRBD1,TRBJ2-1,NA,CASRRQGADEQFF,TGTGCCAGCCGCCGACAGGGGGCTGATGAGCAGTTCTTC
TRBV6-1,TRBD1,TRBJ1-4,few,CASHRGGDEKLFF,TGTGCCAGTCACAGGGGTGGAGATGAAAAACTGTTTTTT
TRBV20-1,TRBD2,TRBJ2-3,NA,CSASTLAGSTDTQYF,TGCAGTGCTTCAACTCTAGCGGGTAGCACAGATACGCAGTATTTT
TRBV7-9,NA,TRBJ1-2,many,CASSSSTTDWAYGYTF,TGTGCCAGCAGCTCAAGTACTACCGACTGGGCCTATGGCTACACCTTC
TRBV7-7,TRBD1,TRBJ2-1,many,CASSQDQGDEQFF,TGTGCCAGCAGCCAGGATCAGGGGGATGAGCAGTTCTTC
TRBV19,TRBD1,TRBJ1-1,many,CASSLDRGRGTEAFF,TGTGCCAGTAGCCTCGACAGGGGGCGAGGCACTGAAGCTTTCTTT
TRBV19,TRBD1,TRBJ1-1,NA,CASSTGGLAEAFF,TGTGCCAGTAGCACAGGGGGTTTGGCTGAAGCTTTCTTT
TRBV4-1,TRBD1,TRBJ2-7,once,CASSPGQGNRQYF,TGCGCCAGCAGCCCGGGACAGGGAAATCGGCAGTACTTC
TRBV6-2/TRBV6-3,NA,TRBJ2-1,NA,CASGPGTAPYNEQFF,TGTGCCAGCGGGCCCGGGACTGCTCCCTACAATGAGCAGTTCTTC
TRBV6-2/TRBV6-3,TRBD2,TRBJ2-3,few,CASSPTSGGTDTQYF,TGTGCCAGCAGTCCAACTAGCGGGGGCACAGATACGCAGTATTTT
TRBV29-1,TRBD2,TRBJ2-1,NA,CSVPISGSWEQFF,TGCAGCGTTCCGATTAGCGGGAGTTGGGAGCAGTTCTTC
TRBV7-6,TRBD1,TRBJ2-5,many,CASGPGTGNQETQYF,TGTGCCAGCGGACCGGGGACAGGCAATCAAGAGACCCAGTACTTC
TRBV28,NA,TRBJ2-7,few,CASSPGLREQYF,TGTGCCAGCAGCCCGGGACTCCGGGAGCAGTACTTC
TRBV14,NA,TRBJ2-2,few,CASSQDGWENTGELFF,TGTGCCAGCAGCCAAGATGGTTGGGAGAACACCGGGGAGCTGTTTTTT
TRBV5-6,TRBD1,TRBJ2-1,NA,CASSEGYPGQGSSYNEQFF,TGTGCCAGCAGCGAAGGGTACCCCGGACAGGGGAGCTCCTACAATGAGCAGTTCTTC
TRBV10-3,NA,TRBJ2-5,NA,CAISGGYQETQYF,TGTGCCATCAGTGGAGGGTACCAAGAGACCCAGTACTTC
TRBV29-1,NA,TRBJ1-2,NA,CSVEGSAAVHRGYGYTF,TGCAGCGTTGAAGGGAGTGCCGCGGTACATAGGGGCTATGGCTACACCTTC
TRBV6-2/TRBV6-3,TRBD2,TRBJ2-2,NA,CASSRTSGTGELFF,TGTGCCAGCAGCCGGACTAGCGGCACCGGGGAGCTGTTTTTT
TRBV28,TRBD2,TRBJ2-1,NA,CASQPGTSGRPEQFF,TGTGCCAGCCAACCGGGGACTAGCGGGAGACCTGAGCAGTTCTTC
TRBV11-3,TRBD1,TRBJ1-6,few,CASSPRQGGLHF,TGTGCCAGCAGCCCTAGACAGGGTGGCCTCCACTTT
TRBV30,NA,TRBJ1-1,NA,CAWSTSYQGTEAFF,TGTGCCTGGAGTACGTCATACCAGGGCACTGAAGCTTTCTTT
TRBV6-2/TRBV6-3,TRBD2,TRBJ2-5,few,CASSEWTGGETQYF,TGTGCCAGCAGCGAGTGGACGGGGGGAGAGACCCAGTACTTC
TRBV7-9,NA,TRBJ1-1,NA,CASTQLERNTEAFF,TGTGCCAGCACCCAGCTAGAAAGGAACACTGAAGCTTTCTTT
TRBV6-6,TRBD2,TRBJ2-6,NA,CASSIVLAGYSGANVLTF,TGTGCCAGCAGCATCGTACTAGCGGGATACTCTGGGGCCAACGTCCTGACTTTC
TRBV6-5,NA,TRBJ1-1,NA,CASWRYQNTEAFF,TGTGCCAGCTGGCGGTATCAGAACACTGAAGCTTTCTTT